This T cell receptor (beta chain) was captured by sequencing in a study of blood T cell repertoires in COVID-19. Study information: Sample material is recorded as cDNA or gDNA derived from T cells, B-cell-depleted T cells, or PBMCs.

The table lists this clone with a few counts. Original processing methods: Nucleated cell number was recorded as an estimate derived from reference gene primer amplification. Sequenced by immunoSEQ multiplex PCR; TCRdb stores in-frame clones only, minus some. V, J and clone size reflect that table, while D and trimming were determined from the DNA. The sample shows 150,000 to 200,000 clones, over 80% of them seen only once. The CDR3 loop spans 15 amino acids. Trimming removed 6 bases from V and 8 bases from J; junction bases left unmatched: 7. Germline V CDR1 and CDR2: LNHDA, SQIVND (reference sequence).

The V gene is TRBV19, the J gene TRBJ2-1; 13 bases agree with TRBD2. Sequencing used PBMCs or T cells enriched from blood (not recorded which). This receptor was obtained from a man aged 70-80 years who had been exposed to COVID-19. CDR3 in amino acids: CASSLLAGGGDEQFF. The CDR3 DNA is TGTGCCAGTAGCCTACTAGCGGGAGGGGGGGATGAGCAGTTCTTC.